This T cell receptor (beta chain) was identified in a study of blood T cell repertoires in COVID-19. For the study at large: COVID-19 samples from acute and convalescent phases originated in the United States, Italy and Spain.

The CDR3 extends over 12 amino acids. Germline loops: CDR1 SGHAT, CDR2 FQNNGV. V was shortened by 7 bases and J by 4 bases, with 10 bases between the two germline ends. The repertoire was sequenced with immunoSEQ multiplex PCR; TCRdb's copy has only in-frame clones and lacks some. The sample consists of around 85,000 clones, roughly 90% of them appearing once. The sample holds one count of this clone. The V and J genes are TRBV11-2 and TRBJ1-2, with a tentative D call TRBD1 (6 bases). The sequencing input was PBMCs or T cells enriched from blood (not recorded which). The receptor comes from a woman aged 45 to 65 with acute COVID-19. In DNA, the CDR3 is TGTGCCAGCACGCAGGGGATCTATGGCTACACCTTC. It specifies CASTQGIYGYTF.